This TCR beta chain was identified during a study of cytomegalovirus exposure and HLA in healthy donors. General study points: Confirmation was obtained in vitro that a few CMV-associated chains are specific for CMV antigens. Later analysis reportedly placed an Asian-associated ancestry cluster below the roughly 680-donor mean in N-insertions. Solely CMV serostatus was available to characterize immune exposure.

This CDR3 spans 15 amino acids. Germline CDR1 and CDR2: ENHRY and SYGVKD. The V segment lost 4 bases and the J segment 0 bases; nucleotides outside the gene matches: 3. The study ran its PCR with 60 Vbeta and 13 Jbeta primers. TCRdb's table, derived via immunoSEQ multiplex PCR, lists solely in-frame clones and lacks some. The sample lists 220,000 or so clones, around 85% occurring once. In regard to this clone: The target antigen is unknown.

The genes are TRBV10-3 and TRBJ2-1; TRBD2 agrees at 7 bases. The clonotype originates from a man over 45 in good health and CMV-seronegative. Sequenced material: PBMCs. CDR3 residues: CAISVTSVSYNEQFF. CDR3 coding DNA: TGTGCCATCAGTGTTACTAGCGTCTCCTACAATGAGCAGTTCTTC.